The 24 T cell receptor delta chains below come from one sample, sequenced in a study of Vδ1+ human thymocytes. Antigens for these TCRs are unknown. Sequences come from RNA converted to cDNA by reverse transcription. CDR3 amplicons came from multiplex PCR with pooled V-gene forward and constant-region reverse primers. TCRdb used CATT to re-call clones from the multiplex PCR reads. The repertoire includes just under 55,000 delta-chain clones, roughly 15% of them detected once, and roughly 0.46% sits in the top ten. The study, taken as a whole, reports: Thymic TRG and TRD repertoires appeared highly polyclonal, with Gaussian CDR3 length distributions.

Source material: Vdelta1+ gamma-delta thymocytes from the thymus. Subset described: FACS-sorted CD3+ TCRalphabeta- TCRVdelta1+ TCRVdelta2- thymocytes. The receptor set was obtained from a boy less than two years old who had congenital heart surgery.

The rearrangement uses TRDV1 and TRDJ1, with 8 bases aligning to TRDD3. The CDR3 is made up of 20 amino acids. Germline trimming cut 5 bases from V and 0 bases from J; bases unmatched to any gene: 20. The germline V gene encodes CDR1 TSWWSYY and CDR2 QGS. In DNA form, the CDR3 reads TGTGCTCTTGGGTTCCCCCCACTGGGGGCCAGCCGCTTGTACACCGATAAACTCATCTTT. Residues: CALGFPPLGASRLYTDKLIF.

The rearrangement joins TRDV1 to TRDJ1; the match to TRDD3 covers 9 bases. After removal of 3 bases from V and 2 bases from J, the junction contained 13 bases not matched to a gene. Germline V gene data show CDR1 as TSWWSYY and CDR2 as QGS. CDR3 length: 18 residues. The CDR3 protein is CALGELTMGDMPTDKLIF. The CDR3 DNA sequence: TGTGCTCTTGGGGAGTTGACCATGGGGGATATGCCTACCGATAAACTCATCTTT.

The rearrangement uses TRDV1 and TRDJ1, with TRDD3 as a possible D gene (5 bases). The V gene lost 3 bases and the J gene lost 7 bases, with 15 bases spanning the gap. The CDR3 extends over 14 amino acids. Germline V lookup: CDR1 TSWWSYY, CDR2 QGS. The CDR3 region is CALGELYGAFKLIF. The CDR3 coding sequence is TGTGCTCTTGGGGAGTTATACGGCGCATTTAAACTCATCTTT.

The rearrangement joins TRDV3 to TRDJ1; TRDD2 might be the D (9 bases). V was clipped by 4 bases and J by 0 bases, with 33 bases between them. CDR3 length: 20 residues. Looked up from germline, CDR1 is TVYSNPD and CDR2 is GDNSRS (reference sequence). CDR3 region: CASPTFLRKLGVYNTDKLIF. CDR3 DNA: TGTGCCTCTCCGACCTTCCTACGGAAACTGGGGGTCTACAACACCGATAAACTCATCTTT.

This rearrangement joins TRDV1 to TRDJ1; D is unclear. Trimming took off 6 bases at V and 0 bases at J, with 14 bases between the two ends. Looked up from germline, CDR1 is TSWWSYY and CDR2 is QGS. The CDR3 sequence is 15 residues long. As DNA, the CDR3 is TGTGCTCTTGGTCCTTTCTCGGTCTACACCGATAAACTCATCTTT. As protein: CALGPFSVYTDKLIF.

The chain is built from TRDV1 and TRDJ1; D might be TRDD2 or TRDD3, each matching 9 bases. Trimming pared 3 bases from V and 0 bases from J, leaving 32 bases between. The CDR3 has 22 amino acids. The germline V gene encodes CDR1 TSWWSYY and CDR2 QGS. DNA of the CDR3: TGTGCTCTTGGGGAGACTCCTTCCTACTCCGATACTGGGGGACTTCACACCGATAAACTCATCTTT. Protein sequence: CALGETPSYSDTGGLHTDKLIF.

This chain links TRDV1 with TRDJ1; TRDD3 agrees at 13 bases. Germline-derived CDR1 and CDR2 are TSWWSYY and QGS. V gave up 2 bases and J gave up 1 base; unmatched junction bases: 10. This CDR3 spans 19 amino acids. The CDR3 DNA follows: TGTGCTCTTGGGGAAAACTACTACTACTGGGGGATACGCACCGATAAACTCATCTTT. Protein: CALGENYYYWGIRTDKLIF.

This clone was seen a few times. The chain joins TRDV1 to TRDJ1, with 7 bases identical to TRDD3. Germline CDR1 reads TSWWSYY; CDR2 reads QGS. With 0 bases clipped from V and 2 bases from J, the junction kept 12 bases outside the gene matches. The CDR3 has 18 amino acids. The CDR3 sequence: CALGELPVSDTRTDKLIF. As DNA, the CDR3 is TGTGCTCTTGGGGAACTCCCGGTATCGGATACGAGGACCGATAAACTCATCTTT.

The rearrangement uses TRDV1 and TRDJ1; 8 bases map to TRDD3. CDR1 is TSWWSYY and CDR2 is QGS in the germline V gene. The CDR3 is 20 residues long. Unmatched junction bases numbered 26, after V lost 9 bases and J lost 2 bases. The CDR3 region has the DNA TGTGCTCTCCTCAAATCCCTCCTTGTACTGGGGGCCAATGGTACCGATAAACTCATCTTT. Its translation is CALLKSLLVLGANGTDKLIF.

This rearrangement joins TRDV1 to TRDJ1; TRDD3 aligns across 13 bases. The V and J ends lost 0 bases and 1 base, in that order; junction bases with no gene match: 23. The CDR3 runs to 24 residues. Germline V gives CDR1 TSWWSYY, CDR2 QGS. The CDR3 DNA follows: TGTGCTCTTGGGGAACTGGGTTCGGATAACGGCTTCAACTGGGGGATACGCCGCACCGATAAACTCATCTTT. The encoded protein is CALGELGSDNGFNWGIRRTDKLIF.

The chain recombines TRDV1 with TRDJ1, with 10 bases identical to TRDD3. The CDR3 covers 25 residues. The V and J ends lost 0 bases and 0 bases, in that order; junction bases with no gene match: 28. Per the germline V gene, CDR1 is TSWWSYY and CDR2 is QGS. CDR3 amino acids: CALGELWRIPRRGGGYVTDTDKLIF. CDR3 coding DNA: TGTGCTCTTGGGGAACTATGGCGTATTCCCAGGAGAGGAGGGGGATACGTTACAGACACCGATAAACTCATCTTT.

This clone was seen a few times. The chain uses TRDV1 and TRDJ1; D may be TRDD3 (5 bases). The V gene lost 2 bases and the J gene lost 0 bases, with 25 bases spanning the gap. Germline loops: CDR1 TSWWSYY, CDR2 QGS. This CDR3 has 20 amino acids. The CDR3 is CALGEGNSGTSRTDTDKLIF. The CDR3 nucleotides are TGTGCTCTTGGGGAAGGGAATTCGGGGACCTCACGAACCGACACCGATAAACTCATCTTT.

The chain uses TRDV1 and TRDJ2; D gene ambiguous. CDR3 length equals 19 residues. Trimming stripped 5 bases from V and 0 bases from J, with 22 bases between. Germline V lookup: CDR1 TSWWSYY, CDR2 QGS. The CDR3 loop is CALGPQVQASGALTAQLFF. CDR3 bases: TGTGCTCTTGGGCCCCAGGTACAGGCTTCGGGAGCTTTGACAGCACAACTCTTCTTT.

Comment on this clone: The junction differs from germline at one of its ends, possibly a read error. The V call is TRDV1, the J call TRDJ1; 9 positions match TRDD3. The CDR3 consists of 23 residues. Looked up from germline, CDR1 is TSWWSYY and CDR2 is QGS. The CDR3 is CAVGEMGQWMGDNPVFDTDKLIF. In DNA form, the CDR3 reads TGTGCTGTTGGGGAAATGGGTCAGTGGATGGGGGATAACCCGGTTTTCGACACCGATAAACTCATCTTT.

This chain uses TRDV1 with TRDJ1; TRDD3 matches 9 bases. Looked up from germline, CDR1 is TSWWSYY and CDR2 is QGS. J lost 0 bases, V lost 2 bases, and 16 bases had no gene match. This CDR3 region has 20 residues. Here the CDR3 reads CALGETPSHVLGDHTDKLIF. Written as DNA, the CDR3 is TGTGCTCTTGGGGAAACCCCTTCCCACGTACTGGGGGACCACACCGATAAACTCATCTTT.

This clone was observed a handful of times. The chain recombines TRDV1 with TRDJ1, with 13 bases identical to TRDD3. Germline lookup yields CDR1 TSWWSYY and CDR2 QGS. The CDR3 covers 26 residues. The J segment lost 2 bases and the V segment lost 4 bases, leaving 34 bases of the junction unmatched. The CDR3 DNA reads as TGTGCTCTTGGGGGTCAATATCGTATTACTTCGGGGGTTTACTGGGGGATACGCCGGTTAACCGATAAACTCATCTTT. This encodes CALGGQYRITSGVYWGIRRLTDKLIF.

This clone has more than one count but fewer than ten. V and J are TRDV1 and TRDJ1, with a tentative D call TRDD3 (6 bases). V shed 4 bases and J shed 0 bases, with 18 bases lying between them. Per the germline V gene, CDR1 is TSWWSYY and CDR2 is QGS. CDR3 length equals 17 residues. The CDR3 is CALGGPLGVLYTDKLIF. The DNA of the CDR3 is TGTGCTCTTGGGGGGCCTTTGGGGGTTCTGTACACCGATAAACTCATCTTT.

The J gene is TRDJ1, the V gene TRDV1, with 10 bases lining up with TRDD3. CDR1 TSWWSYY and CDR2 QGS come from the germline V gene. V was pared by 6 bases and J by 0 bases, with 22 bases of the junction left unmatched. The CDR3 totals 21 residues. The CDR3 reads CALGKLPTVLGDWGYTDKLIF. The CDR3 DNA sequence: TGTGCTCTTGGTAAACTTCCTACCGTACTGGGGGATTGGGGTTACACCGATAAACTCATCTTT.

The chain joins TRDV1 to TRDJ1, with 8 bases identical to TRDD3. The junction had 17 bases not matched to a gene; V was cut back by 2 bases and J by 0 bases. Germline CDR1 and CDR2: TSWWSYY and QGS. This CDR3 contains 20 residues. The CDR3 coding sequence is TGTGCTCTTGGGGAAGTTCCTAATCCGTACTGGGGGGTGTACACCGATAAACTCATCTTT. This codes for CALGEVPNPYWGVYTDKLIF.

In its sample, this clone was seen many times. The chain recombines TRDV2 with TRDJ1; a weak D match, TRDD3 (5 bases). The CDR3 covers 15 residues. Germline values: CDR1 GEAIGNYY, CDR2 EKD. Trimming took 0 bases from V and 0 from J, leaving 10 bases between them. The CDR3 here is CACDTLLGYTDKLIF. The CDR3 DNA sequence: TGTGCCTGTGACACCCTTCTGGGATACACCGATAAACTCATCTTT.

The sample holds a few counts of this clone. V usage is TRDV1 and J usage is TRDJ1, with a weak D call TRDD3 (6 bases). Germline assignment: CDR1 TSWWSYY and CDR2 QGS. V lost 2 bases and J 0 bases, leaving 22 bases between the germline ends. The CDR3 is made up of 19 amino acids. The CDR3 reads CALGERVPGVLVHTDKLIF. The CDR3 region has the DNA TGTGCTCTTGGGGAAAGGGTCCCTGGGGTACTTGTCCACACCGATAAACTCATCTTT.

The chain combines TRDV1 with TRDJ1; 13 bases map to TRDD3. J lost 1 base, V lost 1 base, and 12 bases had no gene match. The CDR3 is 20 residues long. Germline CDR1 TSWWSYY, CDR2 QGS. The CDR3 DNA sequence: TGTGCTCTTGGGGAACCTAACAATACTGGGGGATACGCGTGCACCGATAAACTCATCTTT. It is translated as CALGEPNNTGGYACTDKLIF.

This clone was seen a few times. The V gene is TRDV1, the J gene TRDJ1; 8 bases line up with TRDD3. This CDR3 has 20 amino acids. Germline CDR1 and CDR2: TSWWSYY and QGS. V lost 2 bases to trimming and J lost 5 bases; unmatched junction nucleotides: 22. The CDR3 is CALGEEVAYGGLGGLDKLIF. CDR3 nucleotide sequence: TGTGCTCTTGGGGAAGAGGTGGCCTACGGAGGACTGGGGGGCCTAGATAAACTCATCTTT.

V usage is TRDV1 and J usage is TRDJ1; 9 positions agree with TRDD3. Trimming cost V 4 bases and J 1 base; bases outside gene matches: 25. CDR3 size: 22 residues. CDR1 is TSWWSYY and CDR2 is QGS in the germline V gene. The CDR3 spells CALGVLGRPTPGSWGITDKLIF. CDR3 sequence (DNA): TGTGCTCTTGGGGTCCTGGGACGTCCCACACCGGGGAGCTGGGGGATCACCGATAAACTCATCTTT.